The subject of this entry is one T cell receptor beta chain. The junction and the germline gene differ at one end; a read error may be behind it. Per-sample yields of isolated PBMCs were at least 6 million. With a J-beta primer mix and a sample-barcoded 5' primer, a second PCR ran about 7 to 12 cycles. Researchers report that a template-switch adaptor with 12 random nucleotides tagged each cDNA molecule. Every sample gave at least 3 million paired-end reads containing CDR3. TCRdb fed the 5' RACE reads into MiXCR, producing one record per CDR3 protein. Counted here are over 1,500,000 distinct CDR3 sequences, about 39% occurring once; the ten biggest clones make up 23%. The sample belongs to a study of blood T cells in healthy people across ages. The CDR3 is 15 amino acids. Germline-derived CDR1 and CDR2 are MGHRA and YSYEKL.

This TCR derives from a human donor in good health. Sequenced material: blood. This sequence joins TRBV4-1 and TRBJ2-3; D may be TRBD1 (6 bases). In nucleotides, the CDR3 is TGCGCCTGCAGCCAACAGGACAGAGACACAGATACGCAGTATTTT. Amino acid sequence: CACSQQDRDTDTQYF.